This paragraph covers one T cell receptor beta chain sequence. The sample comes from a study of blood T cell repertoires in COVID-19. The CDR3 extends over 15 amino acids. J lost 8 bases, V lost 3 bases, and 12 bases had no gene match. From germline, CDR1 is SGHDN and CDR2 FVKESK. Per the authors' pipeline: Counts of nucleated cells, estimated from reference gene primer amplification, were obtained. Data came from immunoSEQ multiplex PCR; TCRdb stores just in-frame clones and leaves some out. V and J calls and clone size are as listed in that table; D and trimming were resolved from the DNA. This sample has fewer than 45,000 clones; around 80% occur once, and the top ten carry around 19%.

V usage is TRBV14 and J usage is TRBJ1-2; 7 bases map to TRBD1. The sequenced sample was peripheral blood. This receptor was taken from a man aged 65 to 79 with acute or convalescent COVID-19. The CDR3 nucleotides are TGTGCCAGCAGCCAGGGGGGACAGACCCTTAGAGGCTACACCTTC. Amino acids: CASSQGGQTLRGYTF. The variable domain in full, with the rest retrieved from reference TRBV14 and TRBJ1-2, is EAGVTQFPSHSVIEKGQTVTLRCDPISGHDNLYWYRRVMGKEIKFLLHFVKESKQDESGMPNNRFLAERTGGTYSTLKVQPAELEDSGVYFCASSQGGQTLRGYTFGSGTRLTVV.